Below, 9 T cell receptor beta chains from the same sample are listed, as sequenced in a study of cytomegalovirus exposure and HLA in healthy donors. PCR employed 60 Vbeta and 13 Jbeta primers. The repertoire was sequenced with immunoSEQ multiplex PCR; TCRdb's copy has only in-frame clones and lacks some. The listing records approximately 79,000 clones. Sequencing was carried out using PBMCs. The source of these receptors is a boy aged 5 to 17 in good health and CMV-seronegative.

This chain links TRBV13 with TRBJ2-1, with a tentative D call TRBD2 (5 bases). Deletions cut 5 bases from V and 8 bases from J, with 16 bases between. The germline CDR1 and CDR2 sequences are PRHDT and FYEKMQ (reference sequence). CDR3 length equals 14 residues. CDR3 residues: CASSLGKLDDEQFF. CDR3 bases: TGTGCCAGCAGCCTCGGGAAGCTAGATGATGAGCAGTTCTTC.

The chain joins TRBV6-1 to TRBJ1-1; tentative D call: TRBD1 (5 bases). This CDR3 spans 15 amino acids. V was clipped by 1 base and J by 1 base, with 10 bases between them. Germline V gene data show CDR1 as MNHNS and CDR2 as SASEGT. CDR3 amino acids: CASSEVPGSNTEAFF. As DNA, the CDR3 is TGTGCCAGCAGTGAAGTCCCAGGGTCGAACACTGAAGCTTTCTTT.

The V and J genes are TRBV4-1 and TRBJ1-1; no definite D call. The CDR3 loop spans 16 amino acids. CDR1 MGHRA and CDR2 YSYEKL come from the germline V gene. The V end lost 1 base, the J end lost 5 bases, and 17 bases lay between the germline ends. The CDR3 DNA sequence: TGCGCCAGCAGCCAAGCGTTCTTAAGAAGAGGGACTGAAGCTTTCTTT. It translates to CASSQAFLRRGTEAFF.

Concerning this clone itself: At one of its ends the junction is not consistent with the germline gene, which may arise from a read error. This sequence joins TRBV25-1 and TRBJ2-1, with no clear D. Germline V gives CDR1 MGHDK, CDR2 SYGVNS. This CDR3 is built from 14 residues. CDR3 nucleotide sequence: TGTGCCAGCAGTGATCCCCTCTCCGACAATGAGCAGTTCTTC. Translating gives CASSDPLSDNEQFF. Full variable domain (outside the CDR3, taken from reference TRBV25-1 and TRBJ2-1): EADIYQTPRYLVIGTGKKITLECSQTMGHDKMYWYQQDPGMELHLIHYSYGVNSTEKGDLSSESTVSRIRTEHFPLTLESARPSHTSQYLCASSDPLSDNEQFFGPGTRLTVL.

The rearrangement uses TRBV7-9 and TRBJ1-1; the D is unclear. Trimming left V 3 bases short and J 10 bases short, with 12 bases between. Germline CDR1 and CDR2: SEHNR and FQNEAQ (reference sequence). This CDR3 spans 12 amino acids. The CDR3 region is CASSLAEQRAFF. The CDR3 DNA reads TGTGCCAGCAGCTTGGCCGAACAACGAGCTTTCTTT. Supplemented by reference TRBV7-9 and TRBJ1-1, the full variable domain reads DTGVSQNPRHKITKRGQNVTFRCDPISEHNRLYWYRQTLGQGPEFLTYFQNEAQLEKSRLLSDRFSAERPKGSFSTLEIQRTEQGDSAMYLCASSLAEQRAFFGQGTRLTVV.

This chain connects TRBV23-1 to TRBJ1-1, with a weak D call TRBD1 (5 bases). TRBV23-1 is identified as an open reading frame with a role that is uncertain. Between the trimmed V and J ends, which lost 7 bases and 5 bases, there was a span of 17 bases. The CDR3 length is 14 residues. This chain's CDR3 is CASTRTMNGTEAFF. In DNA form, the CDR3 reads TGCGCCAGCACCCGGACAATGAATGGTACTGAAGCTTTCTTT.

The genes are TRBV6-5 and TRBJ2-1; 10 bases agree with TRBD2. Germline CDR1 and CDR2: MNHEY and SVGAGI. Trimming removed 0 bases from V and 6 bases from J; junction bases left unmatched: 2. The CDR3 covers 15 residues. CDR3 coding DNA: TGTGCCAGCAGTTACTCAAGCGGGAGGGCCAATGAGCAGTTCTTC. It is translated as CASSYSSGRANEQFF.

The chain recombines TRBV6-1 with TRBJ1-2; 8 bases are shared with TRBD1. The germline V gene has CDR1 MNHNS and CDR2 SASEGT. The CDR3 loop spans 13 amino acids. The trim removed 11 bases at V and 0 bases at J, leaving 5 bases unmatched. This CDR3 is CAVQGQANYGYTF. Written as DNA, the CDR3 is TGTGCCGTCCAGGGACAGGCTAACTATGGCTACACCTTC.

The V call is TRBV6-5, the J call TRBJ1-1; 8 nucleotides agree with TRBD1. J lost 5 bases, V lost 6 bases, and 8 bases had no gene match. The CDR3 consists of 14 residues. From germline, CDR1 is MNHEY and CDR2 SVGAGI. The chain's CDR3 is CASRVGQGSTEAFF. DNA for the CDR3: TGTGCCAGCAGGGTAGGACAGGGTTCAACTGAAGCTTTCTTT.